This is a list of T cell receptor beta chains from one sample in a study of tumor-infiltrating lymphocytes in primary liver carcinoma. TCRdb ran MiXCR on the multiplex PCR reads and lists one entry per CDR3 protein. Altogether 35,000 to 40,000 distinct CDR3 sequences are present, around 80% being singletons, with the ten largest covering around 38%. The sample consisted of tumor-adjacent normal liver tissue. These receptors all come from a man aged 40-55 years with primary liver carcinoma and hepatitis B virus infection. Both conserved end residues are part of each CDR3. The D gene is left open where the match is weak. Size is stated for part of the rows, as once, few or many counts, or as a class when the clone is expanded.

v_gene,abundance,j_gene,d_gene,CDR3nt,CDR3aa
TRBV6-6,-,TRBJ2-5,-,TGTGCCAGCAGCCCTGTCGCGGAGACCCAGTACTTC,CASSPVAETQYF
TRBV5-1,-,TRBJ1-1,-,TGCGTCAGCAGCCCGGAGACAGGTGAAGCTTCCTTT,CVSSPETGEASF
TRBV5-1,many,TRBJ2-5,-,TGCGCCAGCAGCTTCAGGGTCGGGGGGCCGAGGGAGACCCAGTACTTC,CASSFRVGGPRETQYF
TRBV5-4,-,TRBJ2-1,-,TGTGCCAACAGCTTGGACCTAGCTGGGGTGCAGTTCTTC,CANSLDLAGVQFF
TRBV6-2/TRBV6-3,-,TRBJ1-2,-,TGTACCACAGCCCTAGGCTATGGCTACACCTTC,CTTALGYGYTF
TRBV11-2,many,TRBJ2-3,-,TGTGCCAGCAGCTCAACTACTAGCCCGGGTAGAGATACGCAGTATTTT,CASSSTTSPGRDTQYF
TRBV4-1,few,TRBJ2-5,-,TGCGCCAGCAGCCACGCGGGACAGACCCAAGAGACCCAGTACTTC,CASSHAGQTQETQYF
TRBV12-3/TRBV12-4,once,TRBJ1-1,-,TGTGCCAGCGGTTGGGGAGGTCGCACTGAAGCTTTCTTT,CASGWGGRTEAFF
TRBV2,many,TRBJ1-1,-,TGTGCCAGCAGTGAAGGGGTAGTGTGGGGTGAAGCTTTCTTT,CASSEGVVWGEAFF
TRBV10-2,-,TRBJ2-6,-,TGCGCCAGTTACAGTACTGGGGCCAACGTCCTGACTTTC,CASYSTGANVLTF
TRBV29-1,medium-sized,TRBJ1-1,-,TGCAGCGCCCTGAACACTGAAGCTTTCTTT,CSALNTEAFF
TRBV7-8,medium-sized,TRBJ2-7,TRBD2,TGTGCCAGCAGCTTTACTAGCGCCTACGAGCAGTACTTC,CASSFTSAYEQYF
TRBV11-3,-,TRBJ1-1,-,TGTGCCAGCAGCTTAGGGTCGTCGACCACTGAAGCCTTCTTT,CASSLGSSTTEAFF
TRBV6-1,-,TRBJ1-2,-,TGTGCCAGCAGTGAGGCGGCACCCTGGGCTAACTATGGCTACACCTTC,CASSEAAPWANYGYTF
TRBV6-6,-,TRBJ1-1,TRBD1,TGTACCAGCAGCACAGGGGGGACTATTGGAGCTTTCTTT,CTSSTGGTIGAFF
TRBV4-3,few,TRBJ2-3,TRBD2,TGTGCCAGCAGCCAAGGTGCCCTAGCGGCAGATACGCAGTATTTT,CASSQGALAADTQYF
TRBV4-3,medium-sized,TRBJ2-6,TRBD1,TGCGCCAGCAGCCAAGACACAGGGGGCTCTGGGGCCAACGTCCTGACTTTC,CASSQDTGGSGANVLTF
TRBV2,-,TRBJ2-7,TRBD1,TGCGCCAACAGAAAGGGACAGACCTACAAGCAGTACTTC,CANRKGQTYKQYF
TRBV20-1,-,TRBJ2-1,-,TGCAGTGCTAGACCCGCGGGACCTAGCTCCTACAATGAGCAGTTCTTC,CSARPAGPSSYNEQFF
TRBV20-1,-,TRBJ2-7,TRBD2,TGCAGTGTTAGAGATGGGACTAGCGACTACGAGCAGTACTTC,CSVRDGTSDYEQYF
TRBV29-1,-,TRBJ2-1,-,TGCAGCGTTGATAGTGCGGGGAGGACCCACAATGAGGAGTTCTTC,CSVDSAGRTHNEEFF
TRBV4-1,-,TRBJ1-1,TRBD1,TGCGCCTGCAGTCACCCGGACAGGTTGAGCACTGAAACTTTCTTT,CACSHPDRLSTETFF
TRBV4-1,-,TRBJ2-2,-,TGCGCCAGCAGCCACCACCACGACAGAGTAGGCGGGGAGCTGTTATTT,CASSHHHDRVGGELLF
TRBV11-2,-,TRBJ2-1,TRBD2,TGTGACAGCAGCCTGACTAGCTTGGGGCATGAGCAGTTCTTC,CDSSLTSLGHEQFF
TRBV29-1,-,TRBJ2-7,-,TGCAGTGTGGCACACAGGCTGTCCGCCTACGAGCAGTACTTC,CSVAHRLSAYEQYF
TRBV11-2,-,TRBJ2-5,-,TGTGCCAGCAGCCCTAGATCAATCCAAGGTACTGGGCGTGAGACCCAGTACTTC,CASSPRSIQGTGRETQYF
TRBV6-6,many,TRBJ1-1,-,TGTGCCAGCAGTTACTCAGCAGGGATGAACACTGAAGCTTTCTTT,CASSYSAGMNTEAFF
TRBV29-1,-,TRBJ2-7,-,TGCAGCCCCATGACATCTGGGACCGGCACTCCATACGAGCAGTGTTTC,CSPMTSGTGTPYEQCF
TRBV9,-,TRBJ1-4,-,TGTGCCAGCAGCGCCGGGACCGTTGATGAAAAAGTGTTTTTT,CASSAGTVDEKVFF
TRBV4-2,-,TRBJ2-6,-,TGTGCCAGCGGCCGTCAGGGGTCCGGGGCCAATGCCCTGACTTTC,CASGRQGSGANALTF
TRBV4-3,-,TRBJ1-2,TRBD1,TGCGCCAGCAGCGATACCGGACAGGGTAAGACCTATTGTTACACCTTC,CASSDTGQGKTYCYTF
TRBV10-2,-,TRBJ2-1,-,TGCGCCAGCAGTGAGAGCGAGCTCCATGAGCAGCTCTTC,CASSESELHEQLF
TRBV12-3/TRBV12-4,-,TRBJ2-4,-,TGTGCCAGCAGTCCCATAGGGGAAGGAAACATTCAATACTTC,CASSPIGEGNIQYF
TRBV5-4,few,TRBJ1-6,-,TGTACCAGCAGCTTGGGGGCGGGAGGCGAGCAGTACTTT,CTSSLGAGGEQYF
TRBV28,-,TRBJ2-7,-,TGTGCCAGCAGCAAGGACAGAGCGGGACTACCTGATGAGCAGTACTTC,CASSKDRAGLPDEQYF
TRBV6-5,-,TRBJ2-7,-,TGTGCCAGCAAAGTAGCGTATAACTACGAGCAGTACTTC,CASKVAYNYEQYF
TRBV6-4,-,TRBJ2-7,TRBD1,TGTGCTAGCAGTGCCGCAGGGGCAGGGGGCTTGGACGAGCGGTACTTC,CASSAAGAGGLDERYF
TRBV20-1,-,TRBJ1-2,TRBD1,TGCAGTGCGGGGACAGGGGTCGACTATGGCTACACCTTC,CSAGTGVDYGYTF
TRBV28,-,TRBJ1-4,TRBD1,TGTGCCAGTGTTAGGACAGGGGATGGAATACTGTTTTTT,CASVRTGDGILFF
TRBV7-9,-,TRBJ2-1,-,TGTGCCAGCGGTTCTAGTGGGACGGGTAATGAGCAGTTCTTC,CASGSSGTGNEQFF
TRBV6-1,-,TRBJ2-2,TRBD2,TGTGCCAGCACTGAGACTAGCGGGAGCGTTATCGGGGAGCCGTTTTTT,CASTETSGSVIGEPFF
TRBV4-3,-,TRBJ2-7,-,TGCGCTAGCAGCCTCGGGCTTGAGAGCTCCTACGAGCAGTGCTTC,CASSLGLESSYEQCF
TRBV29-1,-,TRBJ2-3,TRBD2,TGCAGCGTTACAGGACTAGCGGGGCGCACAGATACGCGGTATTTT,CSVTGLAGRTDTRYF
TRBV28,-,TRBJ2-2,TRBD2,TGTGCCAACAGTTTGGGACTAGCGGGAGGGTACACCGGGGAGCTGTTTTTT,CANSLGLAGGYTGELFF
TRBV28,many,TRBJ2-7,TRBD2,TGCGCCACACAACCCACGGGAGGGAGCTCCTACGAGCAGTACTTC,CATQPTGGSSYEQYF
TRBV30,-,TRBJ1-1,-,TGTGCCTGGGGCCGGGGGGGGCTCACTGAAGCTTCCTTT,CAWGRGGLTEASF
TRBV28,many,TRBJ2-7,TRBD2,TGTGCCAGCAGTTCCGGACTAGCGTTAGGCTCCTACGAGCAGTACTTC,CASSSGLALGSYEQYF
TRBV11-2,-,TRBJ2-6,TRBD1,TGTGCCAGCAATATGGGGGGAGACAGGGGCATTCCCCTCTCTGGGGCCAACGTCCTGACTTTC,CASNMGGDRGIPLSGANVLTF
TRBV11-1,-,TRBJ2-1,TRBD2,TGTGCCAGCAGCATAGGTAAGACTAGCGAGGCCTCAGAGTTCGGCAATGAGCAGTTCTTC,CASSIGKTSEASEFGNEQFF
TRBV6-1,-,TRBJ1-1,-,TGTACCAGCAGTGTTGAGGGCCTGGATACTGAAGCTTTCTTT,CTSSVEGLDTEAFF
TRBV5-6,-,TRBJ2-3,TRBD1,TGTGCCAGCAACCCGGAGACAGGGGGCCCACATACGCAATATTTT,CASNPETGGPHTQYF
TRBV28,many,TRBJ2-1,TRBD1,TGTGCCAGCAGTTGGACAGGGGGCTACAATGAGCAGTTCTTC,CASSWTGGYNEQFF
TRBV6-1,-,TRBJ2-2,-,TGTGCCAGTAGTGAAGTCCAGAATGGGGAGCTGTTTTTT,CASSEVQNGELFF
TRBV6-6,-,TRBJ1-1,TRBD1,TGTGCCAGCAGTTATCCCGGGACAGGGCACACTGAAGCTTTCTTT,CASSYPGTGHTEAFF
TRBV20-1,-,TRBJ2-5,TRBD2,TGCAGTGCTATAGATCCCCTAGCGGGAGGGGAGACCCAGTACTTC,CSAIDPLAGGETQYF
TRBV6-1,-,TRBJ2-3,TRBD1,TGTGCCAGCACGAGACAGGGTGACACAGATACGCTCTATTTT,CASTRQGDTDTLYF
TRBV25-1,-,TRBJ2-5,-,TGTGCCAGCAAATTGGACCCGGGACCACAAGAGACCCAGTACTTC,CASKLDPGPQETQYF
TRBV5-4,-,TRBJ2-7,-,TGTGCCAGCAGCTCAAGGGATATCCCCTATGAGCAGTACTTC,CASSSRDIPYEQYF
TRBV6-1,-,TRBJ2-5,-,TGTGCTAGCAGTGTAAGTGGTGCAGAGACCCAGTACTTC,CASSVSGAETQYF
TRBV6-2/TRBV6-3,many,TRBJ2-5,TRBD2,TGTGCCAGCAGTGAGAGCGGGGTCCAAGAGACCCAGTACTTC,CASSESGVQETQYF